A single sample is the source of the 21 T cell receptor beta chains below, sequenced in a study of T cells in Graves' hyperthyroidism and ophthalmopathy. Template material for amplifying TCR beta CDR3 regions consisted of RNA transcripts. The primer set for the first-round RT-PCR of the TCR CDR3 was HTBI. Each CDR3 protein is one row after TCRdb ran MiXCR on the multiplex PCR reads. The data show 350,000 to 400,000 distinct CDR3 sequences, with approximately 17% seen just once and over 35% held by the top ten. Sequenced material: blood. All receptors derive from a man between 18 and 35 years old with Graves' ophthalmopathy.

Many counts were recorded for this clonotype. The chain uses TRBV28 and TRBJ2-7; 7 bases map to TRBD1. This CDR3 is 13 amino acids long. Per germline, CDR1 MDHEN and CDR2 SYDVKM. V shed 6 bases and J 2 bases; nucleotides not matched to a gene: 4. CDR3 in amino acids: CASSSQGPYEQYF. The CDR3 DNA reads TGTGCCAGCAGCTCACAGGGGCCCTACGAGCAGTACTTC.

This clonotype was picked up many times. The DNA for the CDR3 is TGTGCCAGCAGTCCACGACAGAGCTCCTACGAGCAGTACTTC. Translation gives CASSPRQSSYEQYF. The chain links TRBV28 to TRBJ2-7; perhaps TRBD1 as D (5 bases). Per germline, CDR1 MDHEN and CDR2 SYDVKM. The CDR3 contains 14 residues. The germline V and J ends were trimmed by 5 bases and 0 bases, with 11 bases remaining between them.

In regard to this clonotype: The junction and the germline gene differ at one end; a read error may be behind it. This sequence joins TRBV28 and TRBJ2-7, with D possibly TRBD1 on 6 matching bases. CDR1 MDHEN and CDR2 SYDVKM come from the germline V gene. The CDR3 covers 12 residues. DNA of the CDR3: TGCGCACATAGGGGGTCTAAAGACGAGCAGTACTTC. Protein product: CAHRGSKDEQYF.

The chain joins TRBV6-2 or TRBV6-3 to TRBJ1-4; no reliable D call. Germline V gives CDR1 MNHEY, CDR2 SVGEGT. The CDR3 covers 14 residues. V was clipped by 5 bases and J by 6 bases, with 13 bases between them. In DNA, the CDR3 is TGTGCCAGCAGTGGACCGGACGTTCATGAAAAACTGTTTTTT. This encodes CASSGPDVHEKLFF.

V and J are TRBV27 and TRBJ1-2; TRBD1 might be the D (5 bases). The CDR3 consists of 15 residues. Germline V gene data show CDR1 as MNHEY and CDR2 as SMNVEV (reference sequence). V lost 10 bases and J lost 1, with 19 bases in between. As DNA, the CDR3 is TGTGCCACCCCGGGACCCAGGCCGCTTAACTATGGCTACACCTTC. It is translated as CATPGPRPLNYGYTF.

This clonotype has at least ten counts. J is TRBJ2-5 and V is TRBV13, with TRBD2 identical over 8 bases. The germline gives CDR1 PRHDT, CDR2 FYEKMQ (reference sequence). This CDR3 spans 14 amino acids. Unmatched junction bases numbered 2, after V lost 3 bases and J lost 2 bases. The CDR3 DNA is TGTGCCAGCAGCTTCTCGGGGGGGCAAGAGACCCAGTACTTC. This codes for CASSFSGGQETQYF.

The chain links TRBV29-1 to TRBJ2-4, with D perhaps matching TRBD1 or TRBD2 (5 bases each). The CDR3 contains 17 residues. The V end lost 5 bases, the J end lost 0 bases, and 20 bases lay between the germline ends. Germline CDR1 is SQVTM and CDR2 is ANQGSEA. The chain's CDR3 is CSVFGARSGQAKNIQYF. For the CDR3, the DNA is TGCAGCGTTTTCGGGGCACGATCAGGCCAAGCCAAAAACATTCAGTACTTC.

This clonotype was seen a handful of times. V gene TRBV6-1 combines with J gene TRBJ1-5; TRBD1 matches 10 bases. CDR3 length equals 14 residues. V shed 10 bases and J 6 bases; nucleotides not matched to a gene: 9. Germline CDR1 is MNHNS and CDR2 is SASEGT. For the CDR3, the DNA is TGTGCCACGAGGGGGACAGGGGTCTTTCAGCCCCAGCATTTT. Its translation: CATRGTGVFQPQHF.

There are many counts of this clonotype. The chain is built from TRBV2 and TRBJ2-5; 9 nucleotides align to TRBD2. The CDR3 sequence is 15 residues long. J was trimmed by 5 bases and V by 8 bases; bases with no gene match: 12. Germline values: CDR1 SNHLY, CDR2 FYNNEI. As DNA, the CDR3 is TGTGCCAGCTACCAAGAAGCGGGGGGCAGGGAGACCCAGTACTTC. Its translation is CASYQEAGGRETQYF.

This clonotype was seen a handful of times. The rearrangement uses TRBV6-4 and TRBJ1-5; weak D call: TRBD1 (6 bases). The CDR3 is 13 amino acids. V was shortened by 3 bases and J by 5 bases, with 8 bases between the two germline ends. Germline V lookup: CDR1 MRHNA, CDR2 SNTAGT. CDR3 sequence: CASSEGADQPQHF. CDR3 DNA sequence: TGTGCCAGCAGTGAGGGGGCCGATCAGCCCCAGCATTTT.

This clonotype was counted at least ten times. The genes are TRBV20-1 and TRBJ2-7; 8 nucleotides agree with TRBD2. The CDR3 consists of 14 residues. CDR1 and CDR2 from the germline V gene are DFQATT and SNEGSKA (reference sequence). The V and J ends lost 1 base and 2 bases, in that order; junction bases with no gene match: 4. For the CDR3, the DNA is TGCAGTGCTAGAGTAACAGCGGGGGCCTACGAGCAGTACTTC. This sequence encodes CSARVTAGAYEQYF.

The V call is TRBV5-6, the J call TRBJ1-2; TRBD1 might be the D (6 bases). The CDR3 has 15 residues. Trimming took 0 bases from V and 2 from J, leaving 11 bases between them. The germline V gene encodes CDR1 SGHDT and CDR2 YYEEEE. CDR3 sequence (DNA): TGTGCCAGCAGCTTGGTGACAGGAGGGAACTATGGCTACACCTTC. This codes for CASSLVTGGNYGYTF.

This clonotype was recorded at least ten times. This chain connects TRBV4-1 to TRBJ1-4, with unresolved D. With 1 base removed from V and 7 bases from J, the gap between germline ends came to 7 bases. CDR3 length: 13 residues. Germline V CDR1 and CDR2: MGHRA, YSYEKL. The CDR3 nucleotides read TGCGCCAGCAGCCAAGCGTGGAGTGAAAAACTGTTTTTT. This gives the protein CASSQAWSEKLFF.

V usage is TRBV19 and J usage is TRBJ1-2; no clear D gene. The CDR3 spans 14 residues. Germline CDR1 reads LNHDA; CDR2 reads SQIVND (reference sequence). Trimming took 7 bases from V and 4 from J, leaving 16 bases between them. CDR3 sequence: CASTSSGGLYGYTF. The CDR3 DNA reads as TGTGCCAGTACCTCATCCGGAGGTCTCTATGGCTACACCTTC.

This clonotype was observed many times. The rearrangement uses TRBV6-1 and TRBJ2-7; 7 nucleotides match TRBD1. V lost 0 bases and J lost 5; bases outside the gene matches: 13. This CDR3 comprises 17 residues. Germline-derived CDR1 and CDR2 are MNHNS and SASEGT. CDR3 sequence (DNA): TGTGCCAGCAGTGAAGCGCTAGGGGCTAGCAGGGGGAACGAGCAGTACTTC. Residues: CASSEALGASRGNEQYF.

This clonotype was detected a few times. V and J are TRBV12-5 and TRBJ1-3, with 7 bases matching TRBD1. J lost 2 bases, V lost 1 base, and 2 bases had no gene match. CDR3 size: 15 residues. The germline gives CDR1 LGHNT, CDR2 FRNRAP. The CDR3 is CASGLDTGAGNTIYF. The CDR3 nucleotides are TGTGCTAGTGGTTTGGACACAGGGGCTGGAAACACCATATATTTT.

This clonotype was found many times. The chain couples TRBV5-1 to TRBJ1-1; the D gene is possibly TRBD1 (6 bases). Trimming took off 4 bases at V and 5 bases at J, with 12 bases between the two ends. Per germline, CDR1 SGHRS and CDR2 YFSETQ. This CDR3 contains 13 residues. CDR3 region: CASSTRGGTEAFF. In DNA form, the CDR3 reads TGCGCCAGCAGCACAAGGGGGGGAACTGAAGCTTTCTTT. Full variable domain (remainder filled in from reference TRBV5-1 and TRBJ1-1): KAGVTQTPRYLIKTRGQQVTLSCSPISGHRSVSWYQQTPGQGLQFLFEYFSETQRNKGNFPGRFSGRQFSNSRSEMNVSTLELGDSALYLCASSTRGGTEAFFGQGTRLTVV.

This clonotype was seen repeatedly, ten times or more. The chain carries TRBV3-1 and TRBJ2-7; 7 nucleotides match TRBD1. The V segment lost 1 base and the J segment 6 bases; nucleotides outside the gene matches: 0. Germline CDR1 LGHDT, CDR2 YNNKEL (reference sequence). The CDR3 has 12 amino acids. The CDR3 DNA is TGTGCCAGCAGCCAAGGGACAGGCGAGCAGTACTTC. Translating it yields CASSQGTGEQYF.

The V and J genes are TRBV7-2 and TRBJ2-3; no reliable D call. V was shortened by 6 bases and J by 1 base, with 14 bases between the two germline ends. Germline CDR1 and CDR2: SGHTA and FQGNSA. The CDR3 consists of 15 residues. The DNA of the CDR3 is TGTGCCAGCAGACCTCGGCTCTCGGGCACAGATACGCAGTATTTT. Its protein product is CASRPRLSGTDTQYF.

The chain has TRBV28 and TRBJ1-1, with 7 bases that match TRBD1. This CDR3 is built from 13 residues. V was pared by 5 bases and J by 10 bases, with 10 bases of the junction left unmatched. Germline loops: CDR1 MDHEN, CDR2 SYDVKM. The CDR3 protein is CASSIRQGGGAFF. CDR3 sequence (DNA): TGTGCCAGCAGTATACGACAGGGCGGCGGAGCTTTCTTT. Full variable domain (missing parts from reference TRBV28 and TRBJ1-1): DVKVTQSSRYLVKRTGEKVFLECVQDMDHENMFWYRQDPGLGLRLIYFSYDVKMKEKGDIPEGYSVSREKKERFSLILESASTNQTSMYLCASSIRQGGGAFFGQGTRLTVV.

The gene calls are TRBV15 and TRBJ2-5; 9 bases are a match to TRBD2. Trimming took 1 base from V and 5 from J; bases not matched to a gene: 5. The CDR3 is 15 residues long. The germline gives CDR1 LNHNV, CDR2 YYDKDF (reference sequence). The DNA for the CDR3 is TGTGCCACCAGCAGAGTTAGCGGGGGAGGGGAGACCCAGTACTTC. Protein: CATSRVSGGGETQYF.